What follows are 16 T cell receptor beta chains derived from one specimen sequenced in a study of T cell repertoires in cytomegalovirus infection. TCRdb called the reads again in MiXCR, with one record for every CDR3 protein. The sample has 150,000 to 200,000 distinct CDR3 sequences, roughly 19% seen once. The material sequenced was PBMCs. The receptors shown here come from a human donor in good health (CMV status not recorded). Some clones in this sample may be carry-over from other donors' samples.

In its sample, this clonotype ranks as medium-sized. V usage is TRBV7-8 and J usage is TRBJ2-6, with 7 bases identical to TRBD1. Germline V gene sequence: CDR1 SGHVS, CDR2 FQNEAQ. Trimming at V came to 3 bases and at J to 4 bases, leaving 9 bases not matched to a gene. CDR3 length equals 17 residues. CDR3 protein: CASSLGRGTFGANVLTF. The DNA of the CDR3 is TGTGCCAGCAGCTTGGGCAGGGGGACGTTCGGGGCCAACGTCCTGACTTTC.

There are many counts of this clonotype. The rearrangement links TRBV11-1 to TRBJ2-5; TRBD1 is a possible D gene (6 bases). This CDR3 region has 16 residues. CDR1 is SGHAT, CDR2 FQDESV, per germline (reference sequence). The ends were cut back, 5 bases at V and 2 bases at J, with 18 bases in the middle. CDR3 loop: CASSRGGRTVQETQYF. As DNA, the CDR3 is TGTGCCAGCAGCCGAGGGGGAAGGACAGTACAAGAGACCCAGTACTTC.

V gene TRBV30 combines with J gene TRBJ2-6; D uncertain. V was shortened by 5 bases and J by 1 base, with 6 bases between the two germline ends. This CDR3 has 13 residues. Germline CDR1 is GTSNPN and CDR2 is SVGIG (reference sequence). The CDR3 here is CAWDGSGANVLTF. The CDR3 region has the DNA TGTGCCTGGGACGGGTCTGGGGCCAACGTCCTGACTTTC.

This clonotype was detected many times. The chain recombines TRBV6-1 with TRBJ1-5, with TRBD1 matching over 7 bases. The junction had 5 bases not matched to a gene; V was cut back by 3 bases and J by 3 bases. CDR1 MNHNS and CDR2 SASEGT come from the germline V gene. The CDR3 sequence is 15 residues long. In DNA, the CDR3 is TGTGCCAGCAGTGATAACAGGGGAACCAATCAGCCCCAGCATTTT. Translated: CASSDNRGTNQPQHF.

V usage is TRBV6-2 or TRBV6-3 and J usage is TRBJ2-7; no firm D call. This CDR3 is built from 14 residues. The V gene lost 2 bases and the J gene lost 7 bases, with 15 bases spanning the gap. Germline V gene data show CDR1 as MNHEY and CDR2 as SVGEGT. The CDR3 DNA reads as TGTGCCAGCAGTTACCAAGTGAGTGTGGGGGAGCAGTACTTC. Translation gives CASSYQVSVGEQYF.

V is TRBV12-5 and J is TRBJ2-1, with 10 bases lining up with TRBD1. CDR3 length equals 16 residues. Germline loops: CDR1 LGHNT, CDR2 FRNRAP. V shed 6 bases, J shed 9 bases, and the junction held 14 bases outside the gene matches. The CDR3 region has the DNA TGTGCTAGTGGACCTATTGCCGGGACAGGGGCGACTGAGCAGTTCTTC. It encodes CASGPIAGTGATEQFF.

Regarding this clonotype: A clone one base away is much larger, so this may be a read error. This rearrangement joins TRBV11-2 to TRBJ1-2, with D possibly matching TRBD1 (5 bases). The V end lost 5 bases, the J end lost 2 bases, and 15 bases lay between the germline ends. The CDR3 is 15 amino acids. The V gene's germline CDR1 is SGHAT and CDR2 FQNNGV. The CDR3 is CASSVSRGPNYGYTF. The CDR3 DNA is TGTGCCAGCAGCGTCTCCCGGGGACCCAACTATGGCTACACCTTC.

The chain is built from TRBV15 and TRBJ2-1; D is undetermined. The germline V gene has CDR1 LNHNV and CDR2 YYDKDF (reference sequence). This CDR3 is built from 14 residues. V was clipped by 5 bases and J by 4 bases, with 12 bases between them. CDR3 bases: TGTGCCACCAGCGCACGGCGCATATACAATGAGCAGTTCTTC. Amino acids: CATSARRIYNEQFF.

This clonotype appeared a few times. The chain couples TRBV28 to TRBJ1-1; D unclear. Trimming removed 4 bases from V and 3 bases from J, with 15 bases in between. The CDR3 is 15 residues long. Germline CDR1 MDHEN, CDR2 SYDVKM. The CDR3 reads CASSSPSGGDTEAFF. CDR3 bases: TGTGCCAGCAGTTCACCCTCAGGCGGAGACACTGAAGCTTTCTTT.

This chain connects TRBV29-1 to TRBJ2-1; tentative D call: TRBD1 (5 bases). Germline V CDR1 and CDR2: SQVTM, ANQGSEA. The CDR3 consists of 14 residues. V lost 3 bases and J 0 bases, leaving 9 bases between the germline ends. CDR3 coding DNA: TGCAGCGTTGACAGGGTTTCCTCCTACAATGAGCAGTTCTTC. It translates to CSVDRVSSYNEQFF.

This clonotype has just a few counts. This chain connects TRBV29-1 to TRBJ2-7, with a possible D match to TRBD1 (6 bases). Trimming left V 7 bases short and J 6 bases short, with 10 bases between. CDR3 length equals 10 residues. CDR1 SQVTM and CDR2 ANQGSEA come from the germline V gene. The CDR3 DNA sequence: TGCAGCGCAGCAGGGGTCGAGCAGTACTTC. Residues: CSAAGVEQYF.

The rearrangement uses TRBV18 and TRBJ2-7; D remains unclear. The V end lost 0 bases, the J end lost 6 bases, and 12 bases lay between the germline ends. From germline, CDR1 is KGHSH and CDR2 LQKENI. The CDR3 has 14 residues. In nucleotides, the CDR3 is TGTGCCAGCTCACCACCGGCGAAGGTGAGCGAGCAGTACTTC. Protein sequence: CASSPPAKVSEQYF.

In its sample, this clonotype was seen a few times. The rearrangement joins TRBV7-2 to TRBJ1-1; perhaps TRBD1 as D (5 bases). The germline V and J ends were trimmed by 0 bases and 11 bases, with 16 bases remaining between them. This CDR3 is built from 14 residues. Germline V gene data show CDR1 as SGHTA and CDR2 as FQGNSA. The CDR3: CASSLAGTNPGAFF. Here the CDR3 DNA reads TGTGCCAGCAGCTTAGCGGGGACTAACCCGGGGGCTTTCTTT.

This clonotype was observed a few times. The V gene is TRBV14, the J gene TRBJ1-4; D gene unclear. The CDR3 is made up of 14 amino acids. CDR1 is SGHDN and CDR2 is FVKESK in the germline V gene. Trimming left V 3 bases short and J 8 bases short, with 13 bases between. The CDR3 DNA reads TGTGCCAGCAGCCAGTCCGGGGTTGGAGAAAAACTGTTTTTT. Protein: CASSQSGVGEKLFF.

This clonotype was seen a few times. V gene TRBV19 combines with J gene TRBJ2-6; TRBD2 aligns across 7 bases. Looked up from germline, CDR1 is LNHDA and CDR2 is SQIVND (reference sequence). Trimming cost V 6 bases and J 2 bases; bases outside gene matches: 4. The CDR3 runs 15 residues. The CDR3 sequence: CASSTRGAGANVLTF. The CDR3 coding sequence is TGTGCCAGTAGCACTCGGGGGGCTGGGGCCAACGTCCTGACTTTC.

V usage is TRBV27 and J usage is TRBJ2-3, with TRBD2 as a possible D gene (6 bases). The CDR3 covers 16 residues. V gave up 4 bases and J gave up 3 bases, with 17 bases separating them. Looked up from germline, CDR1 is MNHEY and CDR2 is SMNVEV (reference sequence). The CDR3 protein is CASSSILAHKTDTQYF. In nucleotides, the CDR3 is TGTGCCAGCAGTTCCATACTAGCTCATAAGACAGATACGCAGTATTTT.